Following are 23 T cell receptor beta chains from one sample sequenced in a study of cytomegalovirus exposure and HLA in healthy donors. Vbeta (60) and Jbeta (13) primers were used in the PCR. Repertoires were generated with immunoSEQ multiplex PCR, while TCRdb's copy carries only in-frame clones and drops some. The sample comprises over 110,000 clones, around 77% of which are singletons, and about 0.97% rests with the top ten. Specimen: PBMCs. These receptors all come from a young man in good health and CMV-seronegative.

This clone was seen a handful of times. The rearrangement joins TRBV7-2 to TRBJ1-6, with D maybe TRBD1 (5 bases). V lost 5 bases to trimming and J lost 9 bases, with 14 bases between them. Germline CDR1 is SGHTA and CDR2 is FQGNSA. This CDR3 has 14 residues. CDR3 amino acids: CASSADRQISPLHF. CDR3 coding DNA: TGTGCCAGCAGCGCCGACAGACAGATTTCACCCCTCCACTTT.

V usage is TRBV7-9 and J usage is TRBJ1-1; 7 nucleotides agree with TRBD1. Germline CDR1 and CDR2: SEHNR and FQNEAQ (reference sequence). The CDR3 runs to 14 residues. The ends lost 5 bases at V and 2 bases at J; junction bases unmatched: 5. The CDR3 sequence: CASSNGTANTEAFF. CDR3 DNA sequence: TGTGCCAGCAGCAACGGGACAGCCAACACTGAAGCTTTCTTT.

V is TRBV10-3 and J is TRBJ2-5, with D possibly TRBD2 on 5 matching bases. This CDR3 spans 16 amino acids. The V end was cut by 2 bases, the J end by 5 bases, with 18 bases between. The germline V gene encodes CDR1 ENHRY and CDR2 SYGVKD. The CDR3, as DNA: TGTGCCATCAGTGAGGACCCCCGGGGATTAGCGGAGACCCAGTACTTC. The encoded protein is CAISEDPRGLAETQYF.

The genes are TRBV5-1 and TRBJ1-1; D might be TRBD1 (6 bases). CDR3 length equals 11 residues. The V gene lost 8 bases and the J gene lost 5 bases, with 10 bases spanning the gap. Germline V gene lookup returns CDR1 SGHRS and CDR2 YFSETQ. The CDR3 DNA follows: TGCGCCAGTCTCCAGGGGACTGAAGCTTTCTTT. Amino acid sequence: CASLQGTEAFF.

The genes are TRBV7-9 and TRBJ2-6, with 11 positions matching TRBD1. J gave up 2 bases and V 1 base, and 7 bases lay outside the gene matches. The CDR3 runs to 19 residues. CDR1 is SEHNR, CDR2 FQNEAQ, per germline (reference sequence). The CDR3 nucleotides read TGTGCCAGCAGCTTAGGGCCAGGACAGGGGGCGCCTGGGGCCAACGTCCTGACTTTC. This sequence encodes CASSLGPGQGAPGANVLTF.

This chain connects TRBV5-6 to TRBJ1-1, with 9 bases fitting TRBD1. With 3 bases clipped from V and 4 bases from J, the junction kept 7 bases outside the gene matches. Germline values: CDR1 SGHDT, CDR2 YYEEEE. There are 15 residues in the CDR3. The CDR3 region has the DNA TGTGCCAGCAGCTCCCGGGACAGGGAGGTCACTGAAGCTTTCTTT. This codes for CASSSRDREVTEAFF. Complete variable domain (other parts from reference TRBV5-6 and TRBJ1-1): DAGVTQSPTHLIKTRGQQVTLRCSPKSGHDTVSWYQQALGQGPQFIFQYYEEEERQRGNFPDRFSGHQFPNYSSELNVNALLLGDSALYLCASSSRDREVTEAFFGQGTRLTVV.

V gene TRBV30 combines with J gene TRBJ1-2, with 7 bases lining up with TRBD1. From germline, CDR1 is GTSNPN and CDR2 SVGIG (reference sequence). The J segment lost 7 bases and the V segment lost 5 bases, leaving 1 base of the junction unmatched. CDR3 size: 10 residues. The CDR3 DNA reads as TGTGCCTGGGACAGGGCTGGCTACACCTTC. This encodes CAWDRAGYTF.

This clone appeared once. The V call is TRBV6-1, the J call TRBJ1-5; D gene ambiguous. CDR1 and CDR2 (germline): MNHNS, SASEGT. The V end lost 10 bases, the J end lost 7 bases, and 17 bases lay between the germline ends. This CDR3 region has 13 residues. In nucleotides, the CDR3 is TGTGCCACGGGTCAAGGTCCGGGACAGCCCCAGCATTTT. Protein product: CATGQGPGQPQHF.

The chain links TRBV25-1 to TRBJ2-1; the D gene is possibly TRBD2 (6 bases). V was clipped by 10 bases and J by 12 bases, with 16 bases between them. The CDR3 loop spans 11 amino acids. Germline values: CDR1 MGHDK, CDR2 SYGVNS. Written as DNA, the CDR3 is TGTGCCACCCTTTTGGACTACCGGCAGTTCTTC. This codes for CATLLDYRQFF.

This clone was detected once. The chain combines TRBV5-6 with TRBJ2-6; D is possibly TRBD1 (5 bases). The CDR3 is made up of 19 amino acids. Trimming took 1 base from V and 0 from J, leaving 17 bases between them. Germline loops: CDR1 SGHDT, CDR2 YYEEEE. The CDR3 reads CASSLFAAGIASGANVLTF. The DNA of the CDR3 is TGTGCCAGCAGCTTGTTTGCGGCAGGGATAGCCTCTGGGGCCAACGTCCTGACTTTC.

This sequence joins TRBV7-9 and TRBJ1-2; D gene ambiguous. The V end lost 5 bases, the J end lost 2 bases, and 12 bases lay between the germline ends. The CDR3 runs to 14 residues. Germline V gene data show CDR1 as SEHNR and CDR2 as FQNEAQ (reference sequence). The DNA of the CDR3 is TGTGCCAGCAGCACTGGAGGGAAAAACTATGGCTACACCTTC. This translates into CASSTGGKNYGYTF.

The chain combines TRBV6-1 with TRBJ1-6; 7 bases fit TRBD1. CDR1 is MNHNS and CDR2 is SASEGT in the germline V gene. J lost 8 bases, V lost 1 base, and 8 bases had no gene match. This CDR3 contains 16 residues. The CDR3 loop is CASSEVAGQNDSPLHF. The CDR3, as DNA: TGTGCCAGCAGTGAAGTGGCGGGACAGAACGATTCACCCCTCCACTTT.

The chain combines TRBV2 with TRBJ2-7; 11 bases match TRBD1. The CDR3 covers 13 residues. Trimming took 6 bases from V and 5 from J; bases not matched to a gene: 3. Germline assignment: CDR1 SNHLY and CDR2 FYNNEI. The CDR3 DNA is TGTGCCAGCAGCCGGACAGGGGGCGACGAGCAGTACTTC. Its protein is CASSRTGGDEQYF.

This sequence joins TRBV19 and TRBJ1-2; D perhaps matches TRBD1 (5 bases). Between the trimmed V and J ends, which lost 3 bases and 4 bases, there was a span of 9 bases. This CDR3 comprises 13 residues. Germline values: CDR1 LNHDA, CDR2 SQIVND (reference sequence). CDR3 residues: CASSIDSLYGYTF. DNA of the CDR3: TGTGCCAGTAGTATCGACAGCCTCTATGGCTACACCTTC. Variable domain in full (rest from reference TRBV19 and TRBJ1-2): DGGITQSPKYLFRKEGQNVTLSCEQNLNHDAMYWYRQDPGQGLRLIYYSQIVNDFQKGDIAEGYSVSREKKESFPLTVTSAQKNPTAFYLCASSIDSLYGYTFGSGTRLTVV.

This clone was picked up a small number of times. J is TRBJ2-2 and V is TRBV10-3, with a tentative D call TRBD1 (5 bases). The CDR3 sequence is 14 residues long. V was shortened by 7 bases and J by 3 bases, with 12 bases between the two germline ends. CDR1 is ENHRY and CDR2 is SYGVKD in the germline V gene. The CDR3 loop is CAIMVQGHTGELFF. The CDR3, as DNA: TGTGCCATCATGGTCCAGGGTCACACCGGGGAGCTGTTTTTT.

The rearrangement links TRBV5-6 to TRBJ1-2; TRBD1 agrees at 8 bases. Germline CDR1 SGHDT, CDR2 YYEEEE. This CDR3 region has 13 residues. V was pared by 5 bases and J by 7 bases, with 7 bases of the junction left unmatched. As DNA, the CDR3 is TGTGCCAGCAGGGCGACAGGGGAGGTTGGCTACACCTTC. Its protein product is CASRATGEVGYTF.

V gene TRBV2 combines with J gene TRBJ1-1; D gene unclear. Trimming shortened V by 5 bases and J by 11 bases, and 15 bases separated the two germline ends. Germline V lookup: CDR1 SNHLY, CDR2 FYNNEI. The CDR3 contains 12 residues. The chain's CDR3 is CASSYFHRWAFF. Here the CDR3 DNA reads TGTGCCAGCAGTTACTTCCATCGTTGGGCTTTCTTT.

The gene calls are TRBV30 and TRBJ1-5; D is undetermined. V lost 0 bases and J 4 bases, leaving 7 bases between the germline ends. Germline V CDR1 and CDR2: GTSNPN, SVGIG (reference sequence). The CDR3 has 13 amino acids. The CDR3 bases are TGTGCCTGGAGTGTGGCCGAAAATCAGCCCCAGCATTTT. Amino acid sequence: CAWSVAENQPQHF.

J is TRBJ2-1 and V is TRBV9, with a weak D call TRBD2 (6 bases). The V end lost 1 base, the J end lost 5 bases, and 10 bases lay between the germline ends. The CDR3 loop spans 14 amino acids. The germline CDR1 and CDR2 sequences are SGDLS and YYNGEE. The CDR3 spells CASSVSSVHNEQFF. Here the CDR3 DNA reads TGTGCCAGCAGCGTATCTAGCGTTCACAATGAGCAGTTCTTC.

The chain recombines TRBV6-4 with TRBJ2-3, with 10 positions matching TRBD2. The CDR3 spans 15 residues. Germline V gene lookup returns CDR1 MRHNA and CDR2 SNTAGT. Trimming removed 3 bases from V and 2 bases from J; junction bases left unmatched: 2. DNA for the CDR3: TGTGCCAGCAGTGAAGCGGGGGGGCCCACAGATACGCAGTATTTT. It is translated as CASSEAGGPTDTQYF.

The chain carries TRBV2 and TRBJ1-1; 12 bases fit TRBD1. CDR1 is SNHLY and CDR2 is FYNNEI in the germline V gene. Trimming took 4 bases from V and 3 from J; bases not matched to a gene: 6. The CDR3 covers 16 residues. The CDR3 spells CASSAQGQGAYTEAFF. The CDR3 DNA reads TGTGCCAGCAGTGCACAGGGACAGGGGGCATACACTGAAGCTTTCTTT.

This clone has just a few counts. The chain uses TRBV5-6 and TRBJ1-3; no definite D call. Trimming removed 2 bases from V and 3 bases from J, with 12 bases in between. This CDR3 has 15 residues. From germline, CDR1 is SGHDT and CDR2 YYEEEE. The CDR3 reads CASSFRHDHGNTIYF. The CDR3 DNA reads TGTGCCAGCAGCTTCAGACACGACCATGGAAACACCATATATTTT.

This chain connects TRBV28 to TRBJ2-2; 8 bases align to TRBD2. This CDR3 contains 19 residues. Germline trimming cut 6 bases from V and 5 bases from J; bases unmatched to any gene: 20. CDR1 is MDHEN, CDR2 SYDVKM, per germline. The CDR3, as DNA: TGTGCCAGCAGGACGGGGGGGGCTTCTGGCATTACCTTTACCGGGGAGCTGTTTTTT. Translation: CASRTGGASGITFTGELFF.